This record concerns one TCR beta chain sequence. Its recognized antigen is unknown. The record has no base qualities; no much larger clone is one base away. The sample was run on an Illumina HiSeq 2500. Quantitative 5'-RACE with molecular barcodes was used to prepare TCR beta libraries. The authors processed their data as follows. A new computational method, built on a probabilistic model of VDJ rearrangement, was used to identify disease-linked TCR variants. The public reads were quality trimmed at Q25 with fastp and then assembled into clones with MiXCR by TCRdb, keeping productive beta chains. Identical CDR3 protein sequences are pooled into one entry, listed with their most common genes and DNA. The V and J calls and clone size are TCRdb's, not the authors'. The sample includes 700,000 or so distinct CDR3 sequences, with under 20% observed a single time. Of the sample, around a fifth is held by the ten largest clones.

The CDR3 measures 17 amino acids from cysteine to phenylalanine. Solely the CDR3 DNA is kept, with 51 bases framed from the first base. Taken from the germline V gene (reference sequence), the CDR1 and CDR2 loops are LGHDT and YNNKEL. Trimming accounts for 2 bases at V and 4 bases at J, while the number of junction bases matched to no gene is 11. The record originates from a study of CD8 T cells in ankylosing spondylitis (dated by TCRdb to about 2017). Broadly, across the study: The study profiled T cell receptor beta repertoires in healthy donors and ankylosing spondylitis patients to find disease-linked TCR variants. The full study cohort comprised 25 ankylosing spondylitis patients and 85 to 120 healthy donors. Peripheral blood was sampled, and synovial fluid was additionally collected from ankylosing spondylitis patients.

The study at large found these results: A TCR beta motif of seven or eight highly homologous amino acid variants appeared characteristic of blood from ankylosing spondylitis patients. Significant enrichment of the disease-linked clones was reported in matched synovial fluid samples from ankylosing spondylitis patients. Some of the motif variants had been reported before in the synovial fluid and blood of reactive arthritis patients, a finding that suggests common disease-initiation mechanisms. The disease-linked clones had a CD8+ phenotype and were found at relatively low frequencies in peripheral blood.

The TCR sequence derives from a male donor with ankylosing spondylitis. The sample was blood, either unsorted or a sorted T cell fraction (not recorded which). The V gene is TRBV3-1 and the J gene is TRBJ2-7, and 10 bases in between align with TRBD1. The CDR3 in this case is CASSQPTNRDRGYEQYF. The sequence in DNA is TGTGCCAGCAGCCAACCCACTAACCGGGACAGGGGTTACGAGCAGTACTTC.